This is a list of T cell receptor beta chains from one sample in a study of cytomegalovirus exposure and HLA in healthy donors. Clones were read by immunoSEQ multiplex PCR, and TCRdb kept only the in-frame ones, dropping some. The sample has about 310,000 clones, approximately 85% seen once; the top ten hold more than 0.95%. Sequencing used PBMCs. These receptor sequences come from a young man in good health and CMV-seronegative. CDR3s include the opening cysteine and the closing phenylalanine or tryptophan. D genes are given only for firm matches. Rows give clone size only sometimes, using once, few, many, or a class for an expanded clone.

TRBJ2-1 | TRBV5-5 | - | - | TGTGCCAGCAGCGATGACAGGTATGAGCAGTTCTTC | CASSDDRYEQFF
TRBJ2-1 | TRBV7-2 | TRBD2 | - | TGTGCCAGCAGCTTAAAAGCGGGGGGGGGAAATGAGCAGTTCTTC | CASSLKAGGGNEQFF
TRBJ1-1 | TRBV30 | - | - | TGTGCCTGGAGTGTAATGCAGGGTGTTGACACTGAAGCTTTCTTT | CAWSVMQGVDTEAFF
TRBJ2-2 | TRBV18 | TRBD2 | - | TGTGCCAGCTCAAGCGGGGGCCCTACCACCGGGGAGCTGTTTTTT | CASSSGGPTTGELFF
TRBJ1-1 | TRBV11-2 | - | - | TGTGCCAGCAGCTTAGAAGCAGGCAGAGTGAACACTGAAGCTTTCTTT | CASSLEAGRVNTEAFF
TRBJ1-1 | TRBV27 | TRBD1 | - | TGTGCCAGCGAGGGACAGGGGAGCACTGAAGCTTTCTTT | CASEGQGSTEAFF
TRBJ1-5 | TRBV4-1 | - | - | TGCGCCAGCAGCCAAGATCCAATAGGGGGGGGTGTCCAGCCCCAGCATTTT | CASSQDPIGGGVQPQHF
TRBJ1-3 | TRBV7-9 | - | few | TGTGCCAGCAGCTTAACTGTCTCTGGAAACACCATATATTTT | CASSLTVSGNTIYF
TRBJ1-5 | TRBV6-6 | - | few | TGTGCCAGCAGTTACGGGAGTAACAATCAGCCCCAGCATTTT | CASSYGSNNQPQHF
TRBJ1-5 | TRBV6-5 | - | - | TGTGCCAGCAGTCCCTCCCCCGGGGGCAATCAGCCCCAGCATTTT | CASSPSPGGNQPQHF
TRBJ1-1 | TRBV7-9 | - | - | TGTGCCAGCAGCTTGGAGGGGAGAGACACTGAAGCTTTCTTT | CASSLEGRDTEAFF
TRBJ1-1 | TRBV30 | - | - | TGTGCCTGGAGTGTAGCTCGGGGGATAGCTTTCTTT | CAWSVARGIAFF
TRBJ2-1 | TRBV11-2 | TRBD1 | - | TGTGCCAGCAGTTACCAGGGGGATGAGCAGTTCTTC | CASSYQGDEQFF